What follows are 10 T cell receptor beta chains derived from one specimen sequenced in a study of T cells after yellow fever vaccination. A single record per CDR3 protein comes from TCRdb applying MiXCR to the 5' RACE reads. The data hold a few hundred thousand distinct CDR3 sequences, with roughly 3.5% observed a single time. The material was PBMCs, obtained on the day of the yellow fever booster vaccination. These receptors all come from a man aged 18 to 29 who received the YFV17D yellow fever vaccine.

The chain is built from TRBV6-2 or TRBV6-3 and TRBJ2-7; no reliable D call. The ends were cut back, 7 bases at V and 5 bases at J, with 18 bases in the middle. This CDR3 is 14 amino acids long. CDR1 is MNHEY, CDR2 SVGEGT, per germline. The CDR3 loop is CASTTLVGLNEQYF. CDR3 nucleotides: TGTGCCAGCACCACACTGGTCGGGTTGAACGAGCAGTACTTC.

This clonotype was detected many times. The chain recombines TRBV6-5 with TRBJ1-2, with a tentative D call TRBD1 (5 bases). V lost 6 bases to trimming and J lost 4 bases, with 21 bases between them. From germline, CDR1 is MNHEY and CDR2 SVGAGI. The CDR3 runs to 16 residues. This CDR3 is CASSPGGALRGYGYTF. Written as DNA, the CDR3 is TGTGCCAGCAGCCCAGGCGGGGCCCTACGCGGCTATGGCTACACCTTC.

This clonotype has ten or more counts. The rearrangement uses TRBV20-1 and TRBJ1-2; possibly TRBD1 for D (5 bases). There are 13 residues in the CDR3. V shed 6 bases and J shed 8 bases, with 19 bases lying between them. Germline V gene sequence: CDR1 DFQATT, CDR2 SNEGSKA (reference sequence). The chain's CDR3 is CSAMPGPLGGYTF. CDR3 in DNA: TGCAGTGCGATGCCGGGGCCTCTGGGAGGCTACACCTTC.

This clonotype was seen repeatedly, ten times or more. The rearrangement joins TRBV5-1 to TRBJ2-7; D may correspond to TRBD1 or TRBD2 (6 bases each). The germline V and J ends were trimmed by 4 bases and 3 bases, with 20 bases remaining between them. Germline assignment: CDR1 SGHRS and CDR2 YFSETQ. The CDR3 is made up of 16 amino acids. CDR3 region: CASSPAEGGILYEQYV. The DNA for the CDR3 is TGCGCCAGCAGCCCCGCGGAAGGGGGGATTCTCTACGAGCAGTACGTC.

V and J are TRBV6-5 and TRBJ1-3; D ambiguous. Germline lookup yields CDR1 MNHEY and CDR2 SVGAGI. This CDR3 spans 11 amino acids. V gave up 10 bases and J gave up 4 bases, with 8 bases separating them. The CDR3 sequence is CATIFGNTIYF. CDR3 sequence (DNA): TGTGCCACCATTTTCGGAAACACCATATATTTT.

The sample holds many counts of this clonotype. The chain links TRBV5-1 to TRBJ1-5; 7 bases align to TRBD1. V lost 4 bases, J lost 0 bases, and 7 bases stayed unmatched. In germline, CDR1 is SGHRS, CDR2 YFSETQ. The CDR3 runs to 16 residues. The CDR3 coding sequence is TGCGCCAGCAGCCCGGGACAGCTCTATAGCAATCAGCCCCAGCATTTT. This codes for CASSPGQLYSNQPQHF.

This clonotype has a count of ten or more. V gene TRBV29-1 combines with J gene TRBJ2-3, with D hard to call. CDR3 length: 14 amino acids. V gave up 5 bases and J gave up 2 bases, with 14 bases separating them. The germline CDR1 and CDR2 sequences are SQVTM and ANQGSEA. CDR3 sequence: CSVLLPKDTDTQYF. The CDR3 DNA sequence: TGCAGCGTTCTACTACCCAAGGACACAGATACGCAGTATTTT.

A few counts support this clonotype. The chain joins TRBV5-1 to TRBJ1-6; the D is unclear. Looked up from germline, CDR1 is SGHRS and CDR2 is YFSETQ. The ends were cut back, 1 base at V and 7 bases at J, with 12 bases in the middle. The CDR3 sequence is 15 residues long. In nucleotides, the CDR3 is TGCGCCAGCAGCTTGTCGGGCACAGTGAATTCACCCCTCCACTTT. Translated, it gives CASSLSGTVNSPLHF.

This clonotype was seen repeatedly, ten times or more. The V gene is TRBV7-9, the J gene TRBJ2-5; D gene ambiguous. Germline values: CDR1 SEHNR, CDR2 FQNEAQ (reference sequence). This CDR3 region has 15 residues. V gave up 5 bases and J gave up 2 bases, with 15 bases separating them. CDR3 protein: CASSPLSSVQETQYF. The CDR3, as DNA: TGTGCCAGCAGCCCCTTGTCGAGCGTGCAAGAGACCCAGTACTTC.

This sequence joins TRBV5-1 and TRBJ1-2, with D perhaps TRBD1 (6 bases). The germline V gene has CDR1 SGHRS and CDR2 YFSETQ. V shed 4 bases and J shed 6 bases, with 13 bases lying between them. The CDR3 contains 13 residues. For the CDR3, the DNA is TGCGCCAGCAGCATAGAGGGGGACCATGGCTACACCTTC. This translates into CASSIEGDHGYTF.